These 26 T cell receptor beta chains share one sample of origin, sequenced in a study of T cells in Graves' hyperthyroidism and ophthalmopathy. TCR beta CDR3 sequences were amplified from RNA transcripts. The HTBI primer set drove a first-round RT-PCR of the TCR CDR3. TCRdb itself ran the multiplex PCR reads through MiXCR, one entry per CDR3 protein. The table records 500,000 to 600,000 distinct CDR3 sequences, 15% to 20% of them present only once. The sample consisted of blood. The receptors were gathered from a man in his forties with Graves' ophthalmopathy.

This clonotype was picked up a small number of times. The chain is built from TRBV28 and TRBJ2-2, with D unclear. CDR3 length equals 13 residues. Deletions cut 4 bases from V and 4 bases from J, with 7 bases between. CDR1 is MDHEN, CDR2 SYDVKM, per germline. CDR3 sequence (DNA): TGTGCCAGCAGTTCCCCCCCCACCGGGGAGCTGTTTTTT. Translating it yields CASSSPPTGELFF.

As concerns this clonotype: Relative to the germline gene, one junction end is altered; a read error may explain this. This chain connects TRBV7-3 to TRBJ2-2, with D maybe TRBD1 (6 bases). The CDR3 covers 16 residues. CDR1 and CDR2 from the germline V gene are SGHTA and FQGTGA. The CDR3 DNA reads TGTGCCAGCAGCTTAAGATCAGGGGCTAAGAACGGGGAGCTGCTTTTT. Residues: CASSLRSGAKNGELLF.

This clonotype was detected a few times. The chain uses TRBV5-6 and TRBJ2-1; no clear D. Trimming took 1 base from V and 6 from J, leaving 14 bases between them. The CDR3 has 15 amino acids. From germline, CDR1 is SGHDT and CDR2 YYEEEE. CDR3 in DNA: TGTGCCAGCAGCTTGATACAGTTGCCTCCCAATGAGCAGTTCTTC. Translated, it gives CASSLIQLPPNEQFF.

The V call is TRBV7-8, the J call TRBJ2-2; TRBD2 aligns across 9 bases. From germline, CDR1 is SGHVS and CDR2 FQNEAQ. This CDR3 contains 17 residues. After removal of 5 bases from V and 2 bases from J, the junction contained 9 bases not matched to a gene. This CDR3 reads CASSLGGAGGNTGELFF. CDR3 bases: TGTGCCAGCAGCCTCGGGGGAGCGGGGGGAAACACCGGGGAGCTGTTTTTT.

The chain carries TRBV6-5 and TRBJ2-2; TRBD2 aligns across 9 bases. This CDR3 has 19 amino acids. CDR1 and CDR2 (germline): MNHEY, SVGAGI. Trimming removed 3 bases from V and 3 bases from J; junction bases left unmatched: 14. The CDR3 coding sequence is TGTGCCAGCAGTTATTCGAGACCCTCTAGCGGGAAGGACACCGGGGAGCTGTTTTTT. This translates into CASSYSRPSSGKDTGELFF.

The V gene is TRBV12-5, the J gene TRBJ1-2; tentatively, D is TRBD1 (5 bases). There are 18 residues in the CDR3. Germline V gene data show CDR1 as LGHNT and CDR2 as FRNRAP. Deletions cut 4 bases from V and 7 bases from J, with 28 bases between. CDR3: CASGSLGLRQGPLSGYTF. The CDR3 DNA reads TGTGCTAGTGGTTCTCTCGGGCTAAGGCAGGGTCCTCTCAGTGGCTACACCTTC.

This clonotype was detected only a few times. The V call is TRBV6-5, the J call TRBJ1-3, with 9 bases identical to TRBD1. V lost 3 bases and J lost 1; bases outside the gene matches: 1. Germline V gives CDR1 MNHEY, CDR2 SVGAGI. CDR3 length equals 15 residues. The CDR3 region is CASSYGTGSGNTIYF. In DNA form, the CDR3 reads TGTGCCAGCAGTTATGGGACAGGGTCTGGAAACACCATATATTTT.

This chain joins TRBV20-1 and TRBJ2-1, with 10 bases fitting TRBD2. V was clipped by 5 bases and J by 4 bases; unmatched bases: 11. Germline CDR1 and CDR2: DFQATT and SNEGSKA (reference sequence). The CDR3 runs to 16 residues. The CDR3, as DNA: TGCAGTGCTGACGCCCCTAGCGGGAGTGATTACAATGAGCAGTTCTTC. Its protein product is CSADAPSGSDYNEQFF.

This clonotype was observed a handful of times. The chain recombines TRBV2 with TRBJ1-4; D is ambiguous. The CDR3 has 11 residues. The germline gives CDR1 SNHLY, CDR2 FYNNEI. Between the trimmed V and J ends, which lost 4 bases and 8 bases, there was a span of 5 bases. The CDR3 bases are TGTGCCAGCAGTGTTCCCGAAAAACTGTTTTTT. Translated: CASSVPEKLFF.

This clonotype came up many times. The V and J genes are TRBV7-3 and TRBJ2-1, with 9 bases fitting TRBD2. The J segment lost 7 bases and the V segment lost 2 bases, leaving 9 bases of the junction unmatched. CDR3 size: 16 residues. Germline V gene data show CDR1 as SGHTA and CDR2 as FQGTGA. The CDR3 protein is CASSLLGSGRLNEQFF. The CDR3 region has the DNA TGTGCCAGCAGCTTACTGGGTAGCGGGAGATTGAATGAGCAGTTCTTC.

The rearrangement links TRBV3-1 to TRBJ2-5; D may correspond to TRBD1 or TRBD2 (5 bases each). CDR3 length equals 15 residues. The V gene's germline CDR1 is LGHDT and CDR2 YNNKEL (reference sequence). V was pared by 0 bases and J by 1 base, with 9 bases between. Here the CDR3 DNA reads TGTGCCAGCAGCCAAGATGGGGGAACCCAAGAGACCCAGTACTTC. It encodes CASSQDGGTQETQYF.

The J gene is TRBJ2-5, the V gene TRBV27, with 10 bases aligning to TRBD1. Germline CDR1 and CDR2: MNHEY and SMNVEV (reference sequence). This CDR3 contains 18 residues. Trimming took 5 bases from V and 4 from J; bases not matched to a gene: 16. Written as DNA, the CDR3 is TGTGCCAGCAGTCCCATCTCCCGGGACAGGGGAAAGCGAGAGACCCAGTACTTC. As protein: CASSPISRDRGKRETQYF.

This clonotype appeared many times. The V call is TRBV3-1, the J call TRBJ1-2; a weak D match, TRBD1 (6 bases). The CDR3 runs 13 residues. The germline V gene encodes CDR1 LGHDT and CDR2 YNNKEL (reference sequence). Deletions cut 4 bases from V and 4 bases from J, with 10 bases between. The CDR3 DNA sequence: TGTGCCAGCAGCCTGACAGGTGTCTATGGCTACACCTTC. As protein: CASSLTGVYGYTF.

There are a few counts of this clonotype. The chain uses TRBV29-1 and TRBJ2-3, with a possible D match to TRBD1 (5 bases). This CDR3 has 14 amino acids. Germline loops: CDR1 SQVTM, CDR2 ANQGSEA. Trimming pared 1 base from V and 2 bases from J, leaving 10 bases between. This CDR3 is CSVEGAGNTDTQYF. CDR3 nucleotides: TGCAGCGTTGAAGGGGCAGGGAACACAGATACGCAGTATTTT.

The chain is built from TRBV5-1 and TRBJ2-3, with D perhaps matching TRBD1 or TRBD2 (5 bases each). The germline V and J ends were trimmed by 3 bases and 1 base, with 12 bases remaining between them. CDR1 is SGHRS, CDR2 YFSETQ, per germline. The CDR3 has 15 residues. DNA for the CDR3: TGCGCCAGCAGCTACGCCGGGACGGGCACAGATACGCAGTATTTT. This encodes CASSYAGTGTDTQYF.

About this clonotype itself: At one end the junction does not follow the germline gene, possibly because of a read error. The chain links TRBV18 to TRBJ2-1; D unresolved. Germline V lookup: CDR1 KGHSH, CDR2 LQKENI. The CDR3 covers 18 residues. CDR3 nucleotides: TGTGCCACCTCACCACCGGCGGTGAAGCTAGACTCCTACAATGAGCAGTTCTTC. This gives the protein CATSPPAVKLDSYNEQFF.

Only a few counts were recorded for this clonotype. CDR3 sequence reads: CSVGFRDRDLNEQFF. The CDR3 bases are TGCAGCGTGGGATTCCGGGACAGGGATCTGAATGAGCAGTTCTTC. The chain links TRBV29-1 to TRBJ2-1; the match to TRBD1 covers 9 bases. Germline trimming cut 6 bases from V and 7 bases from J; bases unmatched to any gene: 13. Germline V lookup: CDR1 SQVTM, CDR2 ANQGSEA. This CDR3 is 15 amino acids long.

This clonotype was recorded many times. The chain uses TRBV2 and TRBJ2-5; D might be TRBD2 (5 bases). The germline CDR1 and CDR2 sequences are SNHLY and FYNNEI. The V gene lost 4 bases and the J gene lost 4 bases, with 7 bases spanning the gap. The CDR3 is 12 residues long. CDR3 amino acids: CASSAGIETQYF. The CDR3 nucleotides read TGTGCCAGCAGTGCGGGGATAGAGACCCAGTACTTC.

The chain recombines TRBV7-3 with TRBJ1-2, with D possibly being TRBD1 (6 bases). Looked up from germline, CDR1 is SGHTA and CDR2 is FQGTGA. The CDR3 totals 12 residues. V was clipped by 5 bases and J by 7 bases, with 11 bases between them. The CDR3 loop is CASSQQGLGYTF. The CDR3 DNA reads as TGTGCCAGCAGCCAACAGGGACTTGGCTACACCTTC.

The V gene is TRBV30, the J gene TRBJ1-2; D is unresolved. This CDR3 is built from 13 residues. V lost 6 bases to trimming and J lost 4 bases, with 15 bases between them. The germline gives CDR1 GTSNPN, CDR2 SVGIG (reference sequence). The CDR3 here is CACTSREGYGYTF. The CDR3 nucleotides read TGTGCCTGCACATCGCGGGAGGGCTATGGCTACACCTTC. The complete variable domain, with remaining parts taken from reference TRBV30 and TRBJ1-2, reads SQTIHQWPATLVQPVGSPLSLECTVEGTSNPNLYWYRQAAGRGLQLLFYSVGIGQISSEVPQNLSASRPQDRQFILSSKKLLLSDSGFYLCACTSREGYGYTFGSGTRLTVV.

The CDR3 reads CASSHRDRGTNEQFF. CDR3 nucleotide sequence: TGTGCCAGCAGCCACCGGGACAGGGGTACGAATGAGCAGTTCTTC. V gene TRBV3-1 combines with J gene TRBJ2-1; 10 nucleotides align to TRBD1. Unmatched junction bases numbered 6, after V lost 3 bases and J lost 7 bases. The CDR3 has 15 residues. The germline V gene has CDR1 LGHDT and CDR2 YNNKEL (reference sequence).

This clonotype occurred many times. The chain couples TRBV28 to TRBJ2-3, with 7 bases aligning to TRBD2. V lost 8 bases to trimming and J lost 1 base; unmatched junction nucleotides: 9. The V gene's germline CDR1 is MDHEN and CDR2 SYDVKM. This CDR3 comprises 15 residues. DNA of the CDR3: TGTGCCAGCGTAGGGGCGGGAGTGGGCACAGATACGCAGTATTTT. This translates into CASVGAGVGTDTQYF.

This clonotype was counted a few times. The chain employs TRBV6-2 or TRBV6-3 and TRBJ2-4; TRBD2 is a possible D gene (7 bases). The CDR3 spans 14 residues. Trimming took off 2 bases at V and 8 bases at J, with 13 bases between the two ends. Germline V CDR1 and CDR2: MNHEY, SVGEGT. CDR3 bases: TGTGCCAGCAGTTACACAGGGAGGGGAGACATTCAGTACTTC. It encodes CASSYTGRGDIQYF.

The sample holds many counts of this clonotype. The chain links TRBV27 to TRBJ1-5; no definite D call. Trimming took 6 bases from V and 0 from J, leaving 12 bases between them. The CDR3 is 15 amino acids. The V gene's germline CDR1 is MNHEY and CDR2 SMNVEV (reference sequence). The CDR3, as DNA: TGTGCCAGCAGCCGGACCGTCGATAGCAATCAGCCCCAGCATTTT. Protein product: CASSRTVDSNQPQHF.

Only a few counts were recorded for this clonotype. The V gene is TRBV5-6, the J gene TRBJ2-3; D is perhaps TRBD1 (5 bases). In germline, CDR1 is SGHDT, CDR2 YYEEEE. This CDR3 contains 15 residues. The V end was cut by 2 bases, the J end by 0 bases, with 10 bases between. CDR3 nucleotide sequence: TGTGCCAGCAGCTTTTACAGGAGTAGCACAGATACGCAGTATTTT. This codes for CASSFYRSSTDTQYF.

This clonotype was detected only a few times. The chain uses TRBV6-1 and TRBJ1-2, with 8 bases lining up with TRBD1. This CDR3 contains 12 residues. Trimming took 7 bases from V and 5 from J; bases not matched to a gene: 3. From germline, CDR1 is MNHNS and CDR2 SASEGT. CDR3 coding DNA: TGTGCCAGCAACGGACAGGGTTATGGCTACACCTTC. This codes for CASNGQGYGYTF.